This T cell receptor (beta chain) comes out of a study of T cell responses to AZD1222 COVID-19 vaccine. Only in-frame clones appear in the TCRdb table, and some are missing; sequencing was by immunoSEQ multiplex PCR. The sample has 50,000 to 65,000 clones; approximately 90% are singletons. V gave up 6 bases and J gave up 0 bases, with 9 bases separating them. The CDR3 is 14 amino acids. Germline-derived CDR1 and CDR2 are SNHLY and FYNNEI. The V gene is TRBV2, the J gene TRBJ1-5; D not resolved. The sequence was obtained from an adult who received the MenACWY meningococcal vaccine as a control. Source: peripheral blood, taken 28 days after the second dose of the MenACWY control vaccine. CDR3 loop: CASRERYSNQPQHF. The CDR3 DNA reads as TGTGCCAGCAGAGAGCGGTATAGCAATCAGCCCCAGCATTTT.